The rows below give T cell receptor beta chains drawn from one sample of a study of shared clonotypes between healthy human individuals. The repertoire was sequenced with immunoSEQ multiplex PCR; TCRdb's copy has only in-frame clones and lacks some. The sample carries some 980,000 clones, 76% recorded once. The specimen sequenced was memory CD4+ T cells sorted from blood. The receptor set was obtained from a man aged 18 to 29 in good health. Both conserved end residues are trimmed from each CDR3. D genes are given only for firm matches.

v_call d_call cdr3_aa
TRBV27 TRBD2 ASRGLAAADTQY
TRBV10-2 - ASSQEDGSQVIRAKNIQY
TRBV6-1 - ASSGSGANVLT
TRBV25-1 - ASCEGRTQY
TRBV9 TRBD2 ASSPGTSGNKLAKNIQY
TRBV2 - ASGHRDNTGELF
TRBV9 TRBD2 ASSVAAGGNTDTQY
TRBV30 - AWSKGQYQPQH
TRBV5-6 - ASGPPLGEQF
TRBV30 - AWSVRGTPINTEAF
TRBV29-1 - SVSQGGKETQY
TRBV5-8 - ASSLGTSIEQY
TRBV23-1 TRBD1 ASRPKPLQGFREKLF
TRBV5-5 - ASSLEALARAF
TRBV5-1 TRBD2 ASSSGLAWETQY
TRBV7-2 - ASSLGSRSGSPLH
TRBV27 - ANPSRREWLDTQY
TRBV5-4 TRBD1 ASSLARGQYNEQF
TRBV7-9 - ASSSTIINTGELF
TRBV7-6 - ASSSEGSGANVLT
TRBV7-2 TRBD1 ASSWDSNEQF
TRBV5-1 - ASSLGLAETQY
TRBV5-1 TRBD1 ASSWKGLDRGRETQY
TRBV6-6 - ASSYSTQHAGAF
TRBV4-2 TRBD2 ASSQGRGGTDTQY
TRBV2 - ASSYQGGINQPQH
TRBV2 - ASNSQGDQPQH
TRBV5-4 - ASSLGPGYQPQH